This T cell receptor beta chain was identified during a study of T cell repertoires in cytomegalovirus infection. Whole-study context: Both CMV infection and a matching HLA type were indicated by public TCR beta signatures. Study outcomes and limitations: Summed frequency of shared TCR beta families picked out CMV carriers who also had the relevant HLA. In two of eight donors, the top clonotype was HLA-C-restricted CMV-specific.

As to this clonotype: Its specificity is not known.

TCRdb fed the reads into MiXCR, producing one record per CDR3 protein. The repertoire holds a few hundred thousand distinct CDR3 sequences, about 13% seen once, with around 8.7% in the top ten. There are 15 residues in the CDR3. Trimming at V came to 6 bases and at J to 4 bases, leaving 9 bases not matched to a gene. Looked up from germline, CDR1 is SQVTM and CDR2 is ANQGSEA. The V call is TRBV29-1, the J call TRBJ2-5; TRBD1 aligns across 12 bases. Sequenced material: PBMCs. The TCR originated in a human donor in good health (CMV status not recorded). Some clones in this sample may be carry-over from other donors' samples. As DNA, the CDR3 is TGCAGCGTCGTTGGATGGGACAGGGGGCGAGAGACCCAGTACTTC. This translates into CSVVGWDRGRETQYF.